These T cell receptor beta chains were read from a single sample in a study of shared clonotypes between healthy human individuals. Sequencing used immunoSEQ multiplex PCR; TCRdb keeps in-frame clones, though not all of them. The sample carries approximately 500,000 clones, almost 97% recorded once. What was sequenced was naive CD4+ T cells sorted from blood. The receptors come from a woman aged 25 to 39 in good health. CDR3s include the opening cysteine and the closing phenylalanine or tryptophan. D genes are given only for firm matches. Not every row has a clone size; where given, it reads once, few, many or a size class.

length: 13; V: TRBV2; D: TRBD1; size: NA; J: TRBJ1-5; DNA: TGTGCCAGCAGGCGACAGGGTGATCAGCCCCAGCATTTT; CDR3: CASRRQGDQPQHF
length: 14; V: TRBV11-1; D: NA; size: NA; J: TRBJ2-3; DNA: TGTGCCAGCAGCGGGGTCCCTGGCCCAGATACGCAGTATTTT; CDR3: CASSGVPGPDTQYF
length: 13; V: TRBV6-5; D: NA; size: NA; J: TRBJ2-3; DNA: TGTGCCATCAGTGAGTCTATCACAGATACGCAGTATTTT; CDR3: CAISESITDTQYF
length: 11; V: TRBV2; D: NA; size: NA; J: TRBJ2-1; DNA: TGTGCCAGCAGTGAACCCTCTCCGAAGTTCTTC; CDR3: CASSEPSPKFF
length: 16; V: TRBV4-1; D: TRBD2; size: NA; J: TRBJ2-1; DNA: TGCGCCAGCAGCCAAGCAGGGACTAGCGGGAGCAATGAGCAGTTCTTC; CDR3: CASSQAGTSGSNEQFF
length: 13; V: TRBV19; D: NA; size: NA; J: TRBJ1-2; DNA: TGTGCCAGTAGTATGTTAGGCCTCTATGGCTACACCTTC; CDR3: CASSMLGLYGYTF
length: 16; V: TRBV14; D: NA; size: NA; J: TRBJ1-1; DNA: TGTGCCAGCAGCCAAGCCTGGACACCGCGGAGCACTGAAGCTTTCTTT; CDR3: CASSQAWTPRSTEAFF
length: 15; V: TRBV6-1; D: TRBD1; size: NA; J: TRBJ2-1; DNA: TGTGCCAGCAGTCTAGAAGGACAGGGAGTCAATGAGCAGTTCTTC; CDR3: CASSLEGQGVNEQFF
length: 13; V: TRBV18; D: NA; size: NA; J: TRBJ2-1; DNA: TGTGCCAGCTCCCCGACAGGGACTGATGAGCAGTTCTTC; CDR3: CASSPTGTDEQFF
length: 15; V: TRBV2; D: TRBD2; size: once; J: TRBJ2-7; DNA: TGTGCCAGCAGATCGCCTAGCGGGAGAGGGTACGAGCAGTACTTC; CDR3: CASRSPSGRGYEQYF
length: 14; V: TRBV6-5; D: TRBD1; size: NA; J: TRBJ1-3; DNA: TGTGCCAGCAGTAACCAGGGGGCTGGAAACACCATATATTTT; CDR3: CASSNQGAGNTIYF
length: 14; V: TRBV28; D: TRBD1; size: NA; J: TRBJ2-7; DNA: TGTGCCAGCAGTCCCGGACAGGGTTCCTACGAGCAGTACTTC; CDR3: CASSPGQGSYEQYF
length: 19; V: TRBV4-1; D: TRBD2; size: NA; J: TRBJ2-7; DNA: TGCGCCAGCAGCCAAGATGGTCTAGCGGGAGGATTTACGCCCTACGAGCAGTACTTC; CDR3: CASSQDGLAGGFTPYEQYF
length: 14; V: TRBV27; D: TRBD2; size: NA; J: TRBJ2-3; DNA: TGTGCCAGCAGTCTGAGACTAGCTGCCGATACGCAGTATTTT; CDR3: CASSLRLAADTQYF
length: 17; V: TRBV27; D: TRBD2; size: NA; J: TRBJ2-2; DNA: TGTGCCAGCCGTACTAGACTAGCGGGAGCCCCAGCCGGGGAGCTGTTTTTT; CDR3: CASRTRLAGAPAGELFF
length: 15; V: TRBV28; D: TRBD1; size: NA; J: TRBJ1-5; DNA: TGTGCCACCCGGTCCGGGACAGGGGGAAATCAGCCCCAGCATTTT; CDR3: CATRSGTGGNQPQHF
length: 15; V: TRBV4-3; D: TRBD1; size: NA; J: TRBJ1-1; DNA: TGCGCCAGCAGCCAAGGTCAGGGGGCGAACACTGAAGCTTTCTTT; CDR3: CASSQGQGANTEAFF
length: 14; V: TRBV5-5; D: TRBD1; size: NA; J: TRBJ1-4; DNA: TGTGCCAGCAGCCCGGCAGGGGGCAGGGAAAAACTGTTTTTT; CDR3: CASSPAGGREKLFF
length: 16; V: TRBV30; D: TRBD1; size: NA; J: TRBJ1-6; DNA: TGTGCCTTTGGAGTGGACAGGGGAAACGGTAATTCACCCCTCCACTTT; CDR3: CAFGVDRGNGNSPLHF
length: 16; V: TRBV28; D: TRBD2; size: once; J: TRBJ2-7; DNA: TGTGCCAGCAGTTTATGGCGGGAGGCTCTACTCTACGAGCAGTACTTC; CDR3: CASSLWREALLYEQYF
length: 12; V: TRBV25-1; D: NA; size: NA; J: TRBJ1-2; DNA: TGTGCCAGCAGTGGACAGGACTATGGCTACACCTTC; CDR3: CASSGQDYGYTF
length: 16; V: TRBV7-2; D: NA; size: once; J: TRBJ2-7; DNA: TGTGCCAGCAGCTTAACCTCTGGGGCCTCAACCTACGAGCAGTACTTC; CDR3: CASSLTSGASTYEQYF
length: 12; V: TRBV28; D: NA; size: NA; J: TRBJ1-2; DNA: TGTGCCAGCACCTCTCGGGGCTATGGCTACACCTTC; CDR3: CASTSRGYGYTF
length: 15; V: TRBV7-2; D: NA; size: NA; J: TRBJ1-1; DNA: TGTGCCAGCAGCTCACGACAGAGCTTGAACACTGAAGCTTTCTTT; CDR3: CASSSRQSLNTEAFF
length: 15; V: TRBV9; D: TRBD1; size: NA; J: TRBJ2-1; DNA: TGTGCCAGCAGCGTAGTGGGGACAGGGAGTAATGAGCAGTTCTTC; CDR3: CASSVVGTGSNEQFF
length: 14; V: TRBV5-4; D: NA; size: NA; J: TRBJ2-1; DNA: TGTGCCAGCAAGCAATTGGGATCCTACAATGAGCAGTTCTTC; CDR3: CASKQLGSYNEQFF
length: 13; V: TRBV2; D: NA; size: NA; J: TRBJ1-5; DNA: TGTGCCACCAAAAGGGGGATCAATCAGCCCCAGCATTTT; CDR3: CATKRGINQPQHF
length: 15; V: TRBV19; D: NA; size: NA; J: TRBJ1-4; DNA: TGTGCCAGTAGCCATTTGGACAGCTTTAATGAAAAACTGTTTTTT; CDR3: CASSHLDSFNEKLFF
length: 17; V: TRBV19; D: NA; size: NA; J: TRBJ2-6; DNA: TGTGCCAGTAGTATTTTAACAGGCTTTTCTGGGGCCAACGTCCTGACTTTC; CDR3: CASSILTGFSGANVLTF
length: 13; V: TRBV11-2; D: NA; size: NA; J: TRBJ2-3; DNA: TGTGCCAGCAGCAGGGACTCCACAGATACGCAGTATTTT; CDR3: CASSRDSTDTQYF
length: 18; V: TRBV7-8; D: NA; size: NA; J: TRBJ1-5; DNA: TGTGCCAGCAGCTTAAATAAGACAATCCTCGGGAGCAATCAGCCCCAGCATTTT; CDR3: CASSLNKTILGSNQPQHF
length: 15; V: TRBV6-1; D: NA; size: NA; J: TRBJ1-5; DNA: TGTGCCAGCAGAGGGTTTCGGGCTCGCAATCAGCCCCAGCATTTT; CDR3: CASRGFRARNQPQHF
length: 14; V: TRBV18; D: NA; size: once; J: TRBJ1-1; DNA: TGTGCCAGCTCACCGAGCCAGGGTTCCACTGAAGCTTTCTTT; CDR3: CASSPSQGSTEAFF
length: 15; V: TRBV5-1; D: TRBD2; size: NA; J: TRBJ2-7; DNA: TGCGCCAGCAGCCGGAAACTAGCGGCCGCAGGGGAGCAGTACTTC; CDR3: CASSRKLAAAGEQYF
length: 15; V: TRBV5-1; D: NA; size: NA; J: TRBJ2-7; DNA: TGCGCCAGCAGCTTGGGCGGGACGAGCTCCTACGAGCAGTACTTC; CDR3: CASSLGGTSSYEQYF
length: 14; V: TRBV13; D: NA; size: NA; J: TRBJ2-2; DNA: TGTGCCAGCAGCCCTTATAGTAACACCGGGGAGCTGTTTTTT; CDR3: CASSPYSNTGELFF
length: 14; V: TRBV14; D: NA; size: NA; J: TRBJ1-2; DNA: TGTGCCAGCAGCCAAGTTTCACGGAACTATGGCTACACCTTC; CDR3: CASSQVSRNYGYTF
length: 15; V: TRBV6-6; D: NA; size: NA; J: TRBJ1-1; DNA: TGTGCCAGCAGTTCCCTCGCAGGTGAACGCACTGAAGCTTTCTTT; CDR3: CASSSLAGERTEAFF
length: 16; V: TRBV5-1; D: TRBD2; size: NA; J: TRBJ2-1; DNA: TGCGCCAGCAGCTTGCCCGGGACTAGCGGATACAATGAGCAGTTCTTC; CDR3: CASSLPGTSGYNEQFF
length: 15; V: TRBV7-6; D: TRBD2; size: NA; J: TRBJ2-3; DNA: TGTGCCAGCAGCCTGGGACTAGTGAGCACAGATACGCAGTATTTT; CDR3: CASSLGLVSTDTQYF
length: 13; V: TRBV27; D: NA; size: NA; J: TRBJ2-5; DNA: TGTGCCAGCAGTTCTATTCCCGTGGGAAAGGCGAACTTC; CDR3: CASSSIPVGKANF
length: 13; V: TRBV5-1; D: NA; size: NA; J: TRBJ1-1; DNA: TGCGCCAGCAGCGTGACAGTGAACACTGAAGCTTTCTTT; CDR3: CASSVTVNTEAFF
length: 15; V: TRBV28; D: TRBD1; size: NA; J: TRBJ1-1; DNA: TGTGCCAGCTGGGTACTGGGACAGGGGAACACTGAAGCTTTCTTT; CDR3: CASWVLGQGNTEAFF
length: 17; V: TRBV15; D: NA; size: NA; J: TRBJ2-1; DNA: TGTGCCACCAGCAGGGCCCGACTGGTTAGCTCCTACAATGAGCAGTTCTTC; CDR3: CATSRARLVSSYNEQFF
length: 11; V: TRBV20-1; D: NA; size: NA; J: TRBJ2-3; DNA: TGCAGTGCTAGAGATGCCGATACGCAGTATTTT; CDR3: CSARDADTQYF
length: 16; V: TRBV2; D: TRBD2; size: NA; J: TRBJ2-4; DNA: TGTGCCAGCAGTGACGAAGGGCCGGGGGGCAAAAACATTCAGTACTTC; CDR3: CASSDEGPGGKNIQYF
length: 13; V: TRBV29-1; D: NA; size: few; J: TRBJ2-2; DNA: TGCAGCGTTGCGCGGATTGGCGCCGGGGAGCTGTTTTTT; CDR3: CSVARIGAGELFF
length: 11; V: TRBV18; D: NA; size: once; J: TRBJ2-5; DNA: TGTGCCAGCTCAACCCATCGGGAGCAGTACTTC; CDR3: CASSTHREQYF
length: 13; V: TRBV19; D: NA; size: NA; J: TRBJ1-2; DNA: TGTGCCAGGAACAGGGAGCGTGGCTATGGCTACACCTTC; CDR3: CARNRERGYGYTF
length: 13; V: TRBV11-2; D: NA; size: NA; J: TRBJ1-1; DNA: TGTGCCAGCAGCCCGGGTCGGAACACTGAAGCTTTCTTT; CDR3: CASSPGRNTEAFF
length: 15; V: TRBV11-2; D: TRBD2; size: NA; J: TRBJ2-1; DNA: TGTGCCAGCGGGAACGGACTAGCGGGACCCAATGAGCAGTTCTTC; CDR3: CASGNGLAGPNEQFF
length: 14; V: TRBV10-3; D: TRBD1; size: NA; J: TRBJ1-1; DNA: TGTGCCATCAAAGGTGGGCAGGGGGACACTGAAGCTTTCTTT; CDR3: CAIKGGQGDTEAFF
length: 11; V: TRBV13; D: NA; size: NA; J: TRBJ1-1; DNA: TGTGCCAGCAGTAGGACGGATGAAGCTTTCTTT; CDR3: CASSRTDEAFF